The 26 T cell receptor beta chains given below trace back to one sample, sequenced in a study of shared clonotypes between healthy human individuals. The method was immunoSEQ multiplex PCR; TCRdb's version includes in-frame clones alone and lacks a portion of them. The data contain about a million clones, 60% to 85% of them singletons. Material: memory CD4+ T cells from PBMCs. Subset described: CD45RA-negative fraction. Receptors were obtained from a man younger than 30 in good health. Some clones in this sample may be carry-over from other donors' samples.

This sequence joins TRBV28 and TRBJ2-1; 8 bases agree with TRBD1. Germline assignment: CDR1 MDHEN and CDR2 SYDVKM. The CDR3 covers 13 residues. Unmatched junction bases numbered 10, after V lost 10 bases and J lost 8 bases. Written as DNA, the CDR3 is TGTGCCACAGGTGAAAACAGGGGGGATGAGCAGTTCTTC. It specifies CATGENRGDEQFF.

The rearrangement links TRBV15 to TRBJ2-1; 9 nucleotides line up with TRBD2. Germline V gives CDR1 LNHNV, CDR2 YYDKDF (reference sequence). V dropped 8 bases and J dropped 1; count of bases not matched to a gene: 6. The CDR3 extends over 15 amino acids. CDR3 in amino acids: CATERAGGSYNEQFF. The CDR3 DNA follows: TGTGCCACCGAGCGAGCGGGGGGATCCTACAATGAGCAGTTCTTC.

The chain recombines TRBV2 with TRBJ2-5, with 8 positions matching TRBD1. The J segment lost 1 base and the V segment lost 10 bases, leaving 8 bases of the junction unmatched. Germline CDR1 SNHLY, CDR2 FYNNEI. The CDR3 has 14 residues. Here the CDR3 DNA reads TGTGCCATCGTCCCGGGACAGGTCCAAGAGACCCAGTACTTC. It encodes CAIVPGQVQETQYF.

The table lists this clone with a count of one. This chain connects TRBV5-1 to TRBJ2-1; 8 positions agree with TRBD2. The CDR3 is 15 residues long. The ends lost 7 bases at V and 9 bases at J; junction bases unmatched: 15. Germline CDR1 is SGHRS and CDR2 is YFSETQ. The CDR3 sequence: CASLNSGTGLGEQFF. DNA of the CDR3: TGCGCCAGCCTTAATAGCGGGACGGGTTTGGGTGAGCAGTTCTTC.

The chain joins TRBV5-3 to TRBJ1-1; D may be TRBD1 (6 bases). TRBV5-3 is given ORF status, its function remaining uncertain. This CDR3 is built from 18 residues. Between the trimmed V and J ends, which lost 2 bases and 1 base, there was a span of 21 bases. CDR3 in amino acids: CARSFSPTGQTPNTEAFF. The CDR3 DNA sequence: TGTGCCAGAAGCTTTTCTCCCACAGGGCAAACCCCGAACACTGAAGCTTTCTTT.

This chain connects TRBV11-1 to TRBJ2-5; 12 bases are shared with TRBD2. There are 17 residues in the CDR3. V lost 1 base to trimming and J lost 3 bases; unmatched junction nucleotides: 6. Germline V lookup: CDR1 SGHAT, CDR2 FQDESV (reference sequence). In nucleotides, the CDR3 is TGTGCCAGCAGCTTAGGACTAGCGGGAGAGGGGGAAGAGACCCAGTACTTC. Its protein is CASSLGLAGEGEETQYF.

With regard to this clone: The germline gene is not matched at one end of the junction; a read error may be the cause. This sample also contains other DNA sequences that code for the same CDR3. The CDR3: CASSDPPGDATPTNTEAFF. In DNA, the CDR3 is TGCGCCAGCAGTGATCCCCCGGGGGACGCCACCCCCACGAACACCGAAGCTTTCTTT. The chain couples TRBV10-1 to TRBJ1-1, with D perhaps matching TRBD1 (5 bases). Germline CDR1 reads WNHNN; CDR2 reads SYGVQD (reference sequence). The CDR3 extends over 19 amino acids.

Comment on this clone: Other DNA variants within this sample encode the same CDR3. The CDR3: CASSLSRVRTEAFF. CDR3 bases: TGTGCCAGCAGTTTATCCAGGGTAAGGACTGAAGCTTTCTTT. The chain is built from TRBV27 and TRBJ1-1; D possibly corresponds to TRBD1 (5 bases). Looked up from germline, CDR1 is MNHEY and CDR2 is SMNVEV (reference sequence). The CDR3 is 14 residues long. Trimming took off 0 bases at V and 5 bases at J, with 10 bases between the two ends.

This clone was detected only once. This sequence joins TRBV28 and TRBJ1-2, with TRBD1 identical over 7 bases. The junction had 6 bases not matched to a gene; V was cut back by 6 bases and J by 5 bases. CDR3 length: 13 amino acids. Germline V gene data show CDR1 as MDHEN and CDR2 as SYDVKM. The CDR3 DNA is TGTGCCAGCAGCACAGGGGTAGGGTATGGCTACACCTTC. Its translation is CASSTGVGYGYTF.

The CDR3 DNA is TGCGCCAGCAGGATCCAAGGGAATCAACAGGGATCGCGTGGCTACACCTTC. Amino acids: CASRIQGNQQGSRGYTF. This chain links TRBV5-1 with TRBJ1-2; D is possibly TRBD1 (6 bases). Germline assignment: CDR1 SGHRS and CDR2 YFSETQ. V shed 5 bases and J shed 7 bases, with 27 bases lying between them. The CDR3 spans 17 residues.

V usage is TRBV27 and J usage is TRBJ2-1; TRBD2 aligns across 8 bases. Germline CDR1 reads MNHEY; CDR2 reads SMNVEV (reference sequence). Germline trimming cut 4 bases from V and 9 bases from J; bases unmatched to any gene: 11. This CDR3 comprises 15 residues. The chain's CDR3 is CASSSTRRGTSEQFF. The CDR3 DNA follows: TGTGCCAGCAGTTCGACTAGGAGGGGGACTAGTGAGCAGTTCTTC.

V is TRBV7-2 and J is TRBJ2-1; the match to TRBD1 covers 7 bases. After removal of 1 base from V and 0 bases from J, the junction contained 3 bases not matched to a gene. Germline CDR1 and CDR2: SGHTA and FQGNSA. CDR3 length: 16 residues. The chain's CDR3 is CASSLGAGGSYNEQFF. The CDR3 bases are TGTGCCAGCAGCTTAGGGGCAGGGGGCTCCTACAATGAGCAGTTCTTC.

The chain uses TRBV5-1 and TRBJ2-5, with D tentatively TRBD1 or TRBD2 (5 bases each). The V gene's germline CDR1 is SGHRS and CDR2 YFSETQ. Trimming stripped 0 bases from V and 0 bases from J, with 12 bases between. The CDR3 is made up of 16 amino acids. The CDR3 spells CASSLAPGANQETQYF. CDR3 DNA sequence: TGCGCCAGCAGCTTGGCACCCGGGGCGAACCAAGAGACCCAGTACTTC.

This clone was seen more than once but under ten times. The rearrangement joins TRBV28 to TRBJ2-1, with 10 nucleotides matching TRBD2. CDR3 length equals 14 residues. Germline CDR1 is MDHEN and CDR2 is SYDVKM. Trimming cost V 6 bases and J 4 bases; bases outside gene matches: 3. CDR3 residues: CASRGLARYNEQFF. The DNA for the CDR3 is TGTGCCAGCAGGGGACTAGCGAGGTACAATGAGCAGTTCTTC.

V gene TRBV7-2 combines with J gene TRBJ2-2; 12 nucleotides align to TRBD2. The germline CDR1 and CDR2 sequences are SGHTA and FQGNSA. The junction had 12 bases not matched to a gene; V was cut back by 8 bases and J by 5 bases. CDR3 length: 17 amino acids. As DNA, the CDR3 is TGTGCCAGCGCCAAAATGCAACTAGCGGGAGGTACCGGGGAGCTGTTTTTT. Its protein product is CASAKMQLAGGTGELFF.

This clone came up once. The chain combines TRBV6-1 with TRBJ2-1, with 14 bases matching TRBD2. Germline values: CDR1 MNHNS, CDR2 SASEGT. Losses at the gene ends were 4 bases for V and 7 bases for J; bases not matched to a gene: 6. The CDR3 length is 16 residues. The DNA for the CDR3 is TGTGCCAGCAGTGTCCGGACTAGCGGGAGGAGAAATGAGCAGTTCTTC. Translated: CASSVRTSGRRNEQFF.

CDR3 amino acids: CASSGRADYNEQFF. The CDR3 DNA reads as TGCGCCAGCAGCGGCCGAGCAGACTACAATGAGCAGTTCTTC. The V call is TRBV5-1, the J call TRBJ2-1; D is uncertain. Germline V CDR1 and CDR2: SGHRS, YFSETQ. This CDR3 region has 14 residues. Trimming pared 4 bases from V and 3 bases from J, leaving 11 bases between.

This clone was seen a single time. J is TRBJ2-7 and V is TRBV5-1, with D possibly matching TRBD2 (5 bases). Trimming cost V 0 bases and J 7 bases, with 14 bases left between them. The CDR3 length is 14 residues. Germline CDR1 SGHRS, CDR2 YFSETQ. CDR3 in DNA: TGCGCCAGCAGCTTGGCACTCGTTTCGGGGGAGCAGTACTTC. Encoded protein: CASSLALVSGEQYF.

The V and J genes are TRBV14 and TRBJ2-7, with TRBD1 matching over 10 bases. In germline, CDR1 is SGHDN, CDR2 FVKESK. This CDR3 has 15 amino acids. J lost 4 bases, V lost 5 bases, and 8 bases had no gene match. The CDR3 sequence is CASSDRDRGIYEQYF. Here the CDR3 DNA reads TGTGCCAGCAGCGACCGGGACAGGGGAATATACGAGCAGTACTTC.

The gene calls are TRBV7-2 and TRBJ2-7; 8 bases agree with TRBD2. The CDR3 contains 16 residues. Germline V gene lookup returns CDR1 SGHTA and CDR2 FQGNSA. V shed 1 base, J shed 3 bases, and the junction held 8 bases outside the gene matches. The CDR3 bases are TGTGCCAGCAGCTTAGGGCGCGGGGGGACTGTCTACGAGCAGTACTTC. It is translated as CASSLGRGGTVYEQYF.

The rearrangement links TRBV7-3 to TRBJ2-5, with 8 nucleotides matching TRBD1. Germline assignment: CDR1 SGHTA and CDR2 FQGTGA. This CDR3 has 16 amino acids. V dropped 5 bases and J dropped 5; count of bases not matched to a gene: 13. The chain's CDR3 is CASSPRGGQGAETQYF. CDR3 DNA sequence: TGTGCCAGCAGCCCCAGGGGTGGCCAGGGGGCGGAGACCCAGTACTTC.

This clone was seen more than once but under ten times. The chain employs TRBV5-6 and TRBJ1-1, with TRBD1 as a possible D gene (6 bases). Between the trimmed V and J ends, which lost 6 bases and 0 bases, there was a span of 12 bases. Looked up from germline, CDR1 is SGHDT and CDR2 is YYEEEE. CDR3 size: 14 residues. CDR3 protein: CASIQGRMNTEAFF. CDR3 sequence (DNA): TGTGCCAGCATTCAGGGGAGGATGAACACTGAAGCTTTCTTT.

This rearrangement joins TRBV27 to TRBJ2-7; tentative D call: TRBD2 (5 bases). CDR3 length equals 18 residues. Germline V CDR1 and CDR2: MNHEY, SMNVEV (reference sequence). Between the trimmed V and J ends, which lost 2 bases and 2 bases, there was a span of 22 bases. The CDR3 DNA is TGTGCCAGCAGTTTAATTTCAAGGTCCAGGAGGAGAACCTACGAGCAGTACTTC. Its translation: CASSLISRSRRRTYEQYF.

CDR3 loop: CASSGTVPNIEAFF. CDR3 bases: TGCGCCAGCAGCGGGACAGTCCCCAATATTGAAGCTTTCTTT. This chain uses TRBV5-1 with TRBJ1-1; 7 bases are shared with TRBD1. Germline V gene data show CDR1 as SGHRS and CDR2 as YFSETQ. V lost 4 bases to trimming and J lost 7 bases; unmatched junction nucleotides: 10. The CDR3 is made up of 14 amino acids. The full variable domain, with the rest looked up from reference TRBV5-1 and TRBJ1-1, is KAGVTQTPRYLIKTRGQQVTLSCSPISGHRSVSWYQQTPGQGLQFLFEYFSETQRNKGNFPGRFSGRQFSNSRSEMNVSTLELGDSALYLCASSGTVPNIEAFFGQGTRLTVV.

The chain employs TRBV29-1 and TRBJ2-3; the D call may be TRBD1 or TRBD2 (6 bases each). CDR3 length equals 14 residues. Germline CDR1 reads SQVTM; CDR2 reads ANQGSEA. Trimming shortened V by 6 bases and J by 0 bases, and 13 bases separated the two germline ends. Here the CDR3 DNA reads TGCAGCGTCTCGGGGGCGTGGAGCACAGATACGCAGTATTTT. Translation: CSVSGAWSTDTQYF.

The chain uses TRBV11-3 and TRBJ2-2; a possible D gene is TRBD1 (5 bases). V lost 5 bases and J lost 2, with 12 bases in between. CDR1 and CDR2 from the germline V gene are SGHNT and YENEEA. The CDR3 sequence is 15 residues long. The CDR3 sequence is CASSPGHSNTGELFF. CDR3 sequence (DNA): TGTGCCAGCAGCCCAGGGCATTCCAACACCGGGGAGCTGTTTTTT.